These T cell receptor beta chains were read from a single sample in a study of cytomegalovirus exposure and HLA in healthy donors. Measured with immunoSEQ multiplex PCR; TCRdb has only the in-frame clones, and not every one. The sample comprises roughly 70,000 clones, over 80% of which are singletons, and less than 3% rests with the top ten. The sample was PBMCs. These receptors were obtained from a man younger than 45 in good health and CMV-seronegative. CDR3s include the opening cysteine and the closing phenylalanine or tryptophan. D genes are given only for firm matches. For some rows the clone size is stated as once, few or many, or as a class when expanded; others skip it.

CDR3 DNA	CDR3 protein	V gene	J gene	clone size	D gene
TGTGCCAGCTCACCAGTGGGGCGGCTGAACACTGAAGCTTTCTTT	CASSPVGRLNTEAFF	TRBV18	TRBJ1-1	few	.
TGTGCCAGCAGCCAAGTGGGACACCAGACTTCTCGTACCGGGGAGCTGTTTTTT	CASSQVGHQTSRTGELFF	TRBV4-2	TRBJ2-2	few	.
TGTGCCAGCAGGAATGGACTAGCGGGGGCCACAGATACGCAGTATTTT	CASRNGLAGATDTQYF	TRBV7-2	TRBJ2-3	.	TRBD2
TGTGCCAGCAGTCCGCTAGGGGTAGGCTACACCTTC	CASSPLGVGYTF	TRBV6-6	TRBJ1-2	once	.
TGTGCCAGCAGGGAAGTTAAGGGAGTCGGGAACACTGAAGCTTTCTTT	CASREVKGVGNTEAFF	TRBV27	TRBJ1-1	.	.
TGTGCCAGCAGCGGGGGGAACACCGGGGAGCTGTTTTTT	CASSGGNTGELFF	TRBV28	TRBJ2-2	few	.
TGTGCCATCAGTGATCGCGCTAGGGGGCTCAACAGGGAGCTGTTTTTT	CAISDRARGLNRELFF	TRBV10-3	TRBJ2-2	.	TRBD1
TGTGCCAGCAGCCTATTAGAGGATCAGCCCCAGCATTTT	CASSLLEDQPQHF	TRBV11-2	TRBJ1-5	.	.
TGTGCCAGCAGTGGGGGCATCTCTTATAGCAATCAGCCCCAGCATTTT	CASSGGISYSNQPQHF	TRBV5-5	TRBJ1-5	.	.
TGTGCCAGCAGCGGCGCGGGTGGCTACACCTTC	CASSGAGGYTF	TRBV9	TRBJ1-2	.	.
TGTGCCAGCAGCCAATGGAAGGGGTCCGTTAGCTACACCTTC	CASSQWKGSVSYTF	TRBV16	TRBJ1-2	.	.
TGTGCCAGCAGCGTAGACGTAGGAGCAAATCAGCCCCAGCATTTT	CASSVDVGANQPQHF	TRBV9	TRBJ1-5	.	.
TGTGCCAGCAGCTTACGATATCGGAATGAGCAGTTCTTC	CASSLRYRNEQFF	TRBV13	TRBJ2-1	many	.
TGTGCCAGCGCCCGGGGGGGCGGCTACACCTTC	CASARGGGYTF	TRBV11-2	TRBJ1-2	.	.
TGTGCCAGCGGGACAGGAGCTGTTTTGGCCCAGCATTTT	CASGTGAVLAQHF	TRBV6-5	TRBJ1-5	.	TRBD1
TGTGCCAGCAGCATCGGACAGGTGGTGTACACTGAAGCTTTCTTT	CASSIGQVVYTEAFF	TRBV7-8	TRBJ1-1	once	TRBD1